The 5 T cell receptor beta chains listed next were all sequenced from one sample in a study of blood T cell repertoires in COVID-19. Here immunoSEQ multiplex PCR was the method, and the copy in TCRdb shows in-frame clones only, minus some. The repertoire holds around 30,000 clones, with around four fifths as singletons. Material for sequencing was peripheral blood. The receptors derive from a woman in her seventies with active or convalescent COVID-19.

The rearrangement joins TRBV7-3 to TRBJ2-2; D not resolved. There are 15 residues in the CDR3. Germline CDR1 is SGHTA and CDR2 is FQGTGA. The germline V and J ends were trimmed by 2 bases and 2 bases, with 9 bases remaining between them. CDR3 sequence (DNA): TGTGCCAGCAGCTTATCACCCACAAACACCGGGGAGCTGTTTTTT. It codes for CASSLSPTNTGELFF.

The rearrangement links TRBV28 to TRBJ2-7; the match to TRBD1 covers 7 bases. Germline CDR1 and CDR2: MDHEN and SYDVKM. The CDR3 spans 13 residues. V dropped 4 bases and J dropped 7; count of bases not matched to a gene: 7. The CDR3 here is CASSSTGTKEQYF. CDR3 nucleotide sequence: TGTGCCAGCAGTTCGACAGGGACAAAGGAGCAGTACTTC. Full variable domain (outside the CDR3, taken from reference TRBV28 and TRBJ2-7): DVKVTQSSRYLVKRTGEKVFLECVQDMDHENMFWYRQDPGLGLRLIYFSYDVKMKEKGDIPEGYSVSREKKERFSLILESASTNQTSMYLCASSSTGTKEQYFGPGTRLTVT.

The chain couples TRBV11-2 to TRBJ2-7, with TRBD2 matching 11 bases. The CDR3 spans 16 residues. Looked up from germline, CDR1 is SGHAT and CDR2 is FQNNGV. V gave up 4 bases and J gave up 1 base; unmatched junction bases: 6. The CDR3: CASSYGTSGGSYEQYF. The CDR3 DNA reads as TGTGCCAGCAGCTACGGGACTAGCGGAGGATCCTACGAGCAGTACTTC.

The chain couples TRBV6-2 or TRBV6-3 to TRBJ1-2; no definite D call. The ends were cut back, 5 bases at V and 7 bases at J, with 11 bases in the middle. From germline, CDR1 is MNHEY and CDR2 SVGEGT. The CDR3 runs 12 residues. In DNA form, the CDR3 reads TGTGCCAGCAGTCCCGGAAGGAGTGGCTACACCTTC. As protein: CASSPGRSGYTF.

The CDR3 reads CASSLTSENGELFF. The CDR3, as DNA: TGTGCCAGCAGCTTGACTAGCGAGAACGGGGAGCTGTTTTTT. V usage is TRBV7-6 and J usage is TRBJ2-2; the match to TRBD2 covers 8 bases. With V trimmed by 3 bases and J by 7 bases, 4 bases remained unmatched. The CDR3 contains 14 residues. The germline gives CDR1 SGHVS, CDR2 FNYEAQ.